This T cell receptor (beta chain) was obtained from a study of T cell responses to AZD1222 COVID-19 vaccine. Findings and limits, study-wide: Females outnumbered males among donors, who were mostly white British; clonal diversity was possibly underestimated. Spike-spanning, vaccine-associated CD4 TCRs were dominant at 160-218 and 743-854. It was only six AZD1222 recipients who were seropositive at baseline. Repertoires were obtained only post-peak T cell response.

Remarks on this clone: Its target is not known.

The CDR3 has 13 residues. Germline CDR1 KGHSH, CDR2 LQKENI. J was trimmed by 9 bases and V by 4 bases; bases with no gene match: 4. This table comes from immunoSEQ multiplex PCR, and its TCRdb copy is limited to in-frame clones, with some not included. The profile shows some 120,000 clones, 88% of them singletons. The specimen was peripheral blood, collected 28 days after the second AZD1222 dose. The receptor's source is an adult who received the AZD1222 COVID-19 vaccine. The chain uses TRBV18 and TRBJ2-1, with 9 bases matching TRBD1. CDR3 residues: CASSRDRETEQFF. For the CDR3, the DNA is TGTGCCAGCTCACGGGACAGGGAGACTGAGCAGTTCTTC. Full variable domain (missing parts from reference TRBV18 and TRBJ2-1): NAGVMQNPRHLVRRRGQEARLRCSPMKGHSHVYWYRQLPEEGLKFMVYLQKENIIDESGMPKERFSAEFPKEGPSILRIQQVVRGDSAAYFCASSRDRETEQFFGPGTRLTVL.